The T cell receptor (beta chain) under discussion was sequenced for a study of identical twins. Regarding the study as a whole: Whereas memory repertoires showed no such difference, abundant cord blood beta clonotypes carried fewer insertions. The study found that models underestimated out-of-frame TCR alpha sharing in monozygotic twins.

Trimming shortened V by 4 bases and J by 5 bases, and 14 bases separated the two germline ends. Germline loops: CDR1 SGHDN, CDR2 FVKESK. CDR3 length equals 15 residues. Template switching added a universal primer site; cDNA carried unique molecular identifiers. TCRdb re-derived calls from the 5' RACE reads in MiXCR, one entry per CDR3 protein. The profile shows hundreds of thousands of distinct CDR3 sequences, more than 6.5% of them singletons. To note about this clonotype: Its antigen is undetermined.

These data also featured in a second study, about yellow fever vaccine responses in identical twins.

The sequenced sample consisted of memory (CD45RO+) T cells sorted from blood. This TCR came from a woman younger than 35 in good health. The chain uses TRBV14 and TRBJ1-4, with D unclear. The CDR3, as DNA: TGTGCCAGCAGCCGCAGGTTTCCCGAAAATGAAAAACTGTTTTTT. Amino acids: CASSRRFPENEKLFF. Full variable domain (missing parts from reference TRBV14 and TRBJ1-4): EAGVTQFPSHSVIEKGQTVTLRCDPISGHDNLYWYRRVMGKEIKFLLHFVKESKQDESGMPNNRFLAERTGGTYSTLKVQPAELEDSGVYFCASSRRFPENEKLFFGSGTQLSVL.